The clone carrying this T cell receptor beta chain was detected only a few times. This record comes from a study of Graves' ophthalmopathy and Graves' hyperthyroidism. CDR1 and CDR2 from the germline V gene are SGHTA and FQGNSA. V lost 4 bases to trimming and J lost 5 bases; unmatched junction nucleotides: 8. This CDR3 has 15 amino acids. Amplification from RNA transcripts yielded the TCR beta CDR3 regions. In the first round, RT-PCR was carried out with HTBI primers, and a multiplex PCR formed the second round. TCRdb passed the multiplex PCR reads through MiXCR, listing each CDR3 protein once. Of some 410,000 distinct CDR3 sequences detected, around 21% appear once; the ten largest clones hold around 3%.

The gene calls are TRBV7-2 and TRBJ2-5; 9 bases map to TRBD2. This TCR came from a young woman with stable Graves' hyperthyroidism. Sequenced sample: peripheral blood. The CDR3 here is CASSSQRGVWETQYF. The DNA of the CDR3 is TGTGCCAGCAGCTCCCAGCGGGGGGTCTGGGAGACCCAGTACTTC.